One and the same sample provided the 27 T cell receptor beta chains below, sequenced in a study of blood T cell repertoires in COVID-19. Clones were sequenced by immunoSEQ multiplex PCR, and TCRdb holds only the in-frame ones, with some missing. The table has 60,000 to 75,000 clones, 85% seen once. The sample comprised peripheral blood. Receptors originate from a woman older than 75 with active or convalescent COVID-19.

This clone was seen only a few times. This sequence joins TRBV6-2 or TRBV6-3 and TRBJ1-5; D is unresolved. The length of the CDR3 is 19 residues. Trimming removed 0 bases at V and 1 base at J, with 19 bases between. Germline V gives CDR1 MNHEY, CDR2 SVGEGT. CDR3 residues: CASSYSFFLFRESNQPQHF. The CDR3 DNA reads TGTGCCAGCAGTTACTCGTTTTTCCTTTTTAGGGAGAGCAATCAGCCCCAGCATTTT.

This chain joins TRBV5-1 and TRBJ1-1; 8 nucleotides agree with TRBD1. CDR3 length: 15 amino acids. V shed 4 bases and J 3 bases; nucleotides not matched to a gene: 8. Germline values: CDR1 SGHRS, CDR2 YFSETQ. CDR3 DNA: TGCGCCAGCAGCATAACAGGGGGGAGGGACACTGAAGCTTTCTTT. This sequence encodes CASSITGGRDTEAFF.

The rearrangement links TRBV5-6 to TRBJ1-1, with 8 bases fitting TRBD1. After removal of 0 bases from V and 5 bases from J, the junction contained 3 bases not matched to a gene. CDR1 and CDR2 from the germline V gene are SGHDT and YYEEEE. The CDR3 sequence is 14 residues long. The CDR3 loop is CASSLDRGITEAFF. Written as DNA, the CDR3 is TGTGCCAGCAGCTTGGACAGGGGGATTACTGAAGCTTTCTTT.

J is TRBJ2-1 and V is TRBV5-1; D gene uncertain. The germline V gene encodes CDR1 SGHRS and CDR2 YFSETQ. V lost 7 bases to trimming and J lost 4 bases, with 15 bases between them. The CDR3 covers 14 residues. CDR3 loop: CASYSAPPYNEQFF. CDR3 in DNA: TGCGCCAGCTACTCCGCCCCCCCTTACAATGAGCAGTTCTTC.

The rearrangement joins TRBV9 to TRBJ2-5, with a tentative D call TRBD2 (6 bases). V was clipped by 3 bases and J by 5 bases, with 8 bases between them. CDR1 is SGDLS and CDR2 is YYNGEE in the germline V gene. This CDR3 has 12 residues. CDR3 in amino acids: CASSEEGETQYF. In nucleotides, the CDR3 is TGTGCCAGCAGCGAGGAGGGGGAGACCCAGTACTTC.

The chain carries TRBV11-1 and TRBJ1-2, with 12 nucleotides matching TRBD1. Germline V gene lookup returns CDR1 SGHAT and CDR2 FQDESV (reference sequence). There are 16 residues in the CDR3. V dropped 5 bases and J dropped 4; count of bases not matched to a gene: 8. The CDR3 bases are TGTGCCAGCAGCGGGGACAGGGGGCTCCTCGGCTATGGCTACACCTTC. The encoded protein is CASSGDRGLLGYGYTF.

CDR3: CASSLVVESGTQYF. The CDR3 DNA is TGTGCCAGCAGCTTAGTGGTGGAGTCCGGCACGCAGTATTTT. V and J are TRBV7-2 and TRBJ2-3; D is ambiguous. Per the germline V gene, CDR1 is SGHTA and CDR2 is FQGNSA. V lost 1 base and J lost 9, with 14 bases in between. This CDR3 is 14 amino acids long.

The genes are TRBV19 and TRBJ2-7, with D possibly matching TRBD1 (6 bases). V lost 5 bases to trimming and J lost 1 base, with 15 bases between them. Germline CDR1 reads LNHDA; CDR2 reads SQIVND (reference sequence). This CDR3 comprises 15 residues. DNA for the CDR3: TGTGCCAGTAGTCAACCGGGACATACTTCCTACGAGCAGTACTTC. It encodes CASSQPGHTSYEQYF.

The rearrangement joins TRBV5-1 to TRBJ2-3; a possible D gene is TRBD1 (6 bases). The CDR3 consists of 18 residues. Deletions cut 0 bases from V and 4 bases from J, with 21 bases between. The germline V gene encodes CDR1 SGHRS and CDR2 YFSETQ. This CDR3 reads CASSLAPIGDIGADTQYF. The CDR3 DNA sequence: TGCGCCAGCAGCTTGGCCCCGATCGGGGACATAGGCGCAGATACGCAGTATTTT.

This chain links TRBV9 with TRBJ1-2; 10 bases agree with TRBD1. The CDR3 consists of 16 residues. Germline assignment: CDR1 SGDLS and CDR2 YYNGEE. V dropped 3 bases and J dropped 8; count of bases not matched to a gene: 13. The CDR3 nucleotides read TGTGCCAGCAGCGATGCGGGACAGGGGACTTTTCAAGGCTACACCTTC. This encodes CASSDAGQGTFQGYTF.

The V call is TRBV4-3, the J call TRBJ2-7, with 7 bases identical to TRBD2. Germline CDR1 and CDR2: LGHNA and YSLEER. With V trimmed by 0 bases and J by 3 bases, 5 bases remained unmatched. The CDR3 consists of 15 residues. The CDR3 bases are TGCGCCAGCAGCCAAGATTGGACTAGTCGCTACGAGCAGTACTTC. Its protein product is CASSQDWTSRYEQYF.

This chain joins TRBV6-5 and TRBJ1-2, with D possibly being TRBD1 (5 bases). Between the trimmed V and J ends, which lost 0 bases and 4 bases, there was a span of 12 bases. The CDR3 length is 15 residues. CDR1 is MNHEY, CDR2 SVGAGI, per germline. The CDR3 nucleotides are TGTGCCAGCAGTTACTCGGCGGGGGGTCTCTATGGCTACACCTTC. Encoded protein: CASSYSAGGLYGYTF.

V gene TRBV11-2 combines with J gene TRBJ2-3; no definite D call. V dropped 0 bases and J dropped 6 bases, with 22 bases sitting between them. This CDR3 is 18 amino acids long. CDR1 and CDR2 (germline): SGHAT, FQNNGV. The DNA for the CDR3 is TGTGCCAGCAGCTTAGAGGTGATATTGGTCTCCCCCGGGGATACGCAGTATTTT. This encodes CASSLEVILVSPGDTQYF.

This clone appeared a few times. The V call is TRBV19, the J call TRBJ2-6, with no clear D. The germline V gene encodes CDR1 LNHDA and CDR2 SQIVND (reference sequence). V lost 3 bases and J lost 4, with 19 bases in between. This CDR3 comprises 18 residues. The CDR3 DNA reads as TGTGCCAGTAGTATTCGTGTAAAGCTAACCTTGGGGGCCAACGTCCTGACTTTC. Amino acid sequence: CASSIRVKLTLGANVLTF.

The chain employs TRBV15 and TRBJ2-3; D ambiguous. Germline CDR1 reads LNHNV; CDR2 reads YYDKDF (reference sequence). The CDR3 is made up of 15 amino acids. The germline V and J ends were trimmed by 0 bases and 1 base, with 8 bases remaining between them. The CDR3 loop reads CATSREVVGTDTQYF. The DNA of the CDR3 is TGTGCCACCAGCAGAGAGGTAGTTGGCACAGATACGCAGTATTTT.

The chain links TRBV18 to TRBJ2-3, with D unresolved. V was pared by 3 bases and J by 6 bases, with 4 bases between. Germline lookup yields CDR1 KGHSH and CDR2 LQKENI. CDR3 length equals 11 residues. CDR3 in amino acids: CASSPVDTQYF. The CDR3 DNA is TGTGCCAGCTCACCCGTGGATACGCAGTATTTT.

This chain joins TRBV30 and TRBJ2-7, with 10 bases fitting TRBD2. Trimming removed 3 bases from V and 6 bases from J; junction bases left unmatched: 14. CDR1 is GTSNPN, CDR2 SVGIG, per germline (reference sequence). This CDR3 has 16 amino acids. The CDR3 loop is CAWRDDSGGTPFEQYF. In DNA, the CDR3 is TGTGCCTGGAGAGACGATAGCGGGGGGACCCCTTTCGAGCAGTACTTC.

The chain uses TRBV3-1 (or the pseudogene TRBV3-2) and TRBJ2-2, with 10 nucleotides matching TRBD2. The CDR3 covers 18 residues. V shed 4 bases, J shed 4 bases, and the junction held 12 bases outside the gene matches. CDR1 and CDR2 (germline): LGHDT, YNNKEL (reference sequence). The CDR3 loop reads CASSLPQSSGGLTGELFF. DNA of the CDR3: TGTGCCAGCAGCCTTCCACAGTCTAGCGGGGGCCTCACCGGGGAGCTGTTTTTT.

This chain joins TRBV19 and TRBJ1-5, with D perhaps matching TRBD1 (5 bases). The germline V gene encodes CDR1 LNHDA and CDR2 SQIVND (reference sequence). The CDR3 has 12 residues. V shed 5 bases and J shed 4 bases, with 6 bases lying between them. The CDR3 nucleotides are TGTGCCAGTAGTGACAGAAATCAGCCCCAGCATTTT. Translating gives CASSDRNQPQHF.

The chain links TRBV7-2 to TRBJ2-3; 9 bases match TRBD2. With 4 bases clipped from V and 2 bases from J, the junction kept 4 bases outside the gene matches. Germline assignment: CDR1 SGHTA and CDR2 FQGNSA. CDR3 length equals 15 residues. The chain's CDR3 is CASSSTSGNTDTQYF. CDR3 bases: TGTGCCAGCAGCTCGACTAGCGGTAACACAGATACGCAGTATTTT.

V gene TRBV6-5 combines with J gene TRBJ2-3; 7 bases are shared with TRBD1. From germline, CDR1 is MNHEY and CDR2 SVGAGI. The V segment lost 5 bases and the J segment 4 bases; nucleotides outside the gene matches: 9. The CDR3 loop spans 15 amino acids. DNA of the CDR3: TGTGCCAGCAGTCTAAACTTACAGGGGTCAGATACGCAGTATTTT. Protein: CASSLNLQGSDTQYF.

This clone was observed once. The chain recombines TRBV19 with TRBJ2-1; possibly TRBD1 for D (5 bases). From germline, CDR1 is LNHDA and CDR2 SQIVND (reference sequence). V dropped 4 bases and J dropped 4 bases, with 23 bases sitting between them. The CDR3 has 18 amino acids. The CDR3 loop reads CASSKRSQGQDPYNEQFF. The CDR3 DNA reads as TGTGCCAGTAGTAAGCGCTCCCAGGGTCAAGACCCATACAATGAGCAGTTCTTC.

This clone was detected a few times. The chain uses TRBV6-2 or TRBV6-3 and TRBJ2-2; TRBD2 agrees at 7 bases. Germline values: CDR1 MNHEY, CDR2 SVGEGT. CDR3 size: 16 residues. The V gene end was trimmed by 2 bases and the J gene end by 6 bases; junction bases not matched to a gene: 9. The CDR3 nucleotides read TGTGCCAGCAGTTACGGGCCGGGGGGACTCCCCGGGGAGCTGTTTTTT. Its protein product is CASSYGPGGLPGELFF.

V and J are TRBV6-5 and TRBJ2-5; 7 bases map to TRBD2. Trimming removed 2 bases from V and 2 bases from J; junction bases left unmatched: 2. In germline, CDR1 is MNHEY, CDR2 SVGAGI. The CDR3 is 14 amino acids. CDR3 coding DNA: TGTGCCAGCAGTTACGGGACTATTCAAGAGACCCAGTACTTC. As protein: CASSYGTIQETQYF.

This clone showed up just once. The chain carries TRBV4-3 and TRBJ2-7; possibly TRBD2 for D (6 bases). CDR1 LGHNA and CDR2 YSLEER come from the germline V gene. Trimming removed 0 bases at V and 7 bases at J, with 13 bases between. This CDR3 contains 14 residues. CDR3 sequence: CASSQDLEGREQYF. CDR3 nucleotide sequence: TGCGCCAGCAGCCAAGATCTGGAGGGTAGAGAGCAGTACTTC.

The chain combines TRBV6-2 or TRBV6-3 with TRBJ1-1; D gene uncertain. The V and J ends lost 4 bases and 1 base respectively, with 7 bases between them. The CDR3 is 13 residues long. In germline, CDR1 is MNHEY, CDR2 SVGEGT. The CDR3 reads CASSSRQNTEAFF. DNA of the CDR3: TGTGCCAGCAGTTCGAGACAGAACACTGAAGCTTTCTTT.

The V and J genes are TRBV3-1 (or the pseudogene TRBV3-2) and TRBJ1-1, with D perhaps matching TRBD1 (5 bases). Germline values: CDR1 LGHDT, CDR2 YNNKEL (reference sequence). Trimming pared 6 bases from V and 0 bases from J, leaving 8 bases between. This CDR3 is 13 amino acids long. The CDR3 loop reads CASRAGLNTEAFF. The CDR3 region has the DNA TGTGCCAGCAGAGCGGGGCTGAACACTGAAGCTTTCTTT.